This TCR beta chain was sequenced for a study of neoadjuvant anti-PD-1 for oral cavity cancer. Sequenced by immunoSEQ multiplex PCR; TCRdb stores in-frame clones only, minus some. The sample has 15,000 to 20,000 clones; under 75% are singletons. The ends lost 2 bases at V and 4 bases at J; junction bases unmatched: 4. Germline loops: CDR1 MNHNS, CDR2 SASEGT. This CDR3 region has 15 residues. Analysis of PBMCs was direct, with no culture step. The chain carries TRBV6-1 and TRBJ2-7, with 11 bases that match TRBD2. The clonotype was recovered from a person between 40 and 85 years old with oral cavity squamous cell carcinoma. The sequences come from PBMCs, collected before nivolumab (anti-PD-1) treatment. This CDR3 reads CASSELGTSGYEQYF. The DNA of the CDR3 is TGTGCCAGCAGTGAACTTGGGACTAGCGGATACGAGCAGTACTTC.